The 20 T cell receptor beta chains below all came from one sample that was sequenced in a study of shared clonotypes between healthy human individuals. Clones were read by immunoSEQ multiplex PCR, and TCRdb kept only the in-frame ones, dropping some. The sample consists of over 800,000 clones, nearly 95% of them appearing once. Terminally differentiated effector memory CD45RA+ cells were excluded by CCR7 positive selection of CD45RO-negative cells. Sequencing used naive CD8+ T cells sorted from blood. These TCRs come from a man younger than 45 in good health.

The chain recombines TRBV4-1 with TRBJ2-7; TRBD2 aligns across 11 bases. The CDR3 sequence is 17 residues long. Germline V gene sequence: CDR1 MGHRA, CDR2 YSYEKL. The junction had 10 bases not matched to a gene; V was cut back by 1 base and J by 5 bases. CDR3 in amino acids: CASSQVVNLAGGDEQYF. In DNA, the CDR3 is TGCGCCAGCAGCCAAGTCGTAAATCTAGCGGGAGGCGACGAGCAGTACTTC.

The V gene is TRBV9, the J gene TRBJ2-3; a possible D gene is TRBD2 (6 bases). The V gene's germline CDR1 is SGDLS and CDR2 YYNGEE. The length of the CDR3 is 16 residues. Trimming took 3 bases from V and 2 from J, leaving 16 bases between them. CDR3 protein: CASSEDTTGVTDTQYF. CDR3 sequence (DNA): TGTGCCAGCAGCGAAGACACTACGGGAGTCACAGATACGCAGTATTTT.

The chain has TRBV5-6 and TRBJ2-5, with no clear D. The CDR3 length is 15 residues. V was pared by 4 bases and J by 2 bases, with 15 bases between. Looked up from germline, CDR1 is SGHDT and CDR2 is YYEEEE. CDR3 sequence (DNA): TGTGCCAGCAGCAGGTTCAGTAAGGAACAAGAGACCCAGTACTTC. The encoded protein is CASSRFSKEQETQYF.

The chain is built from TRBV7-6 and TRBJ1-4; D possibly corresponds to TRBD1 (6 bases). Germline loops: CDR1 SGHVS, CDR2 FNYEAQ. The CDR3 is 13 residues long. The V gene lost 8 bases and the J gene lost 5 bases, with 12 bases spanning the gap. The CDR3 loop is CASVGGPNEKLFF. The CDR3 nucleotides are TGTGCCAGCGTAGGGGGGCCGAATGAAAAACTGTTTTTT.

The V gene is TRBV10-3, the J gene TRBJ2-3, with a possible D match to TRBD1 (6 bases). This CDR3 is 14 amino acids long. Germline V gene data show CDR1 as ENHRY and CDR2 as SYGVKD. With 2 bases removed from V and 3 bases from J, the gap between germline ends came to 9 bases. CDR3 DNA: TGTGCCATCAGTGAGGCCACAGGGACAGATACGCAGTATTTT. Amino acid sequence: CAISEATGTDTQYF.

CDR3 protein: CAWGPAGAGGYTF. The CDR3 nucleotides read TGTGCCTGGGGCCCGGCAGGGGCCGGTGGCTACACCTTC. The chain carries TRBV30 and TRBJ1-2; D possibly corresponds to TRBD1 (6 bases). Per the germline V gene, CDR1 is GTSNPN and CDR2 is SVGIG (reference sequence). V lost 5 bases, J lost 7 bases, and 17 bases lay in between. The CDR3 length is 13 residues.

This sequence joins TRBV18 and TRBJ2-7, with a weak D call TRBD2 (5 bases). The CDR3 spans 14 residues. Germline CDR1 is KGHSH and CDR2 is LQKENI. Trimming removed 8 bases at V and 0 bases at J, with 14 bases between. The CDR3 region is CASTQLGSSYEQYF. The DNA for the CDR3 is TGTGCCAGCACCCAACTAGGCAGCTCCTACGAGCAGTACTTC. The full variable domain, rest sourced from reference TRBV18 and TRBJ2-7, is NAGVMQNPRHLVRRRGQEARLRCSPMKGHSHVYWYRQLPEEGLKFMVYLQKENIIDESGMPKERFSAEFPKEGPSILRIQQVVRGDSAAYFCASTQLGSSYEQYFGPGTRLTVT.

This chain uses TRBV5-4 with TRBJ2-1, with TRBD2 matching over 7 bases. Germline assignment: CDR1 SGHNT and CDR2 YYREEE (reference sequence). Trimming removed 0 bases from V and 4 bases from J; junction bases left unmatched: 7. CDR3 length: 16 amino acids. CDR3: CASSLDPGGTYNEQFF. DNA of the CDR3: TGTGCCAGCAGCTTGGATCCGGGAGGTACGTACAATGAGCAGTTCTTC.

This chain connects TRBV10-1 to TRBJ2-7; 9 positions match TRBD1. The germline CDR1 and CDR2 sequences are WNHNN and SYGVQD (reference sequence). The trim removed 3 bases at V and 5 bases at J, leaving 5 bases unmatched. This CDR3 is 14 amino acids long. CDR3 DNA sequence: TGCGCCAGCAGTGAAGGGACAGGGTTCGACGAGCAGTACTTC. It translates to CASSEGTGFDEQYF.

The chain carries TRBV13 and TRBJ2-6; the D is unclear. CDR3 size: 15 residues. The germline V gene has CDR1 PRHDT and CDR2 FYEKMQ (reference sequence). Trimming cost V 4 bases and J 2 bases, with 9 bases left between them. CDR3 DNA: TGTGCCAGCAGCTCCCGCGCGGCTGGGGCCAACGTCCTGACTTTC. It translates to CASSSRAAGANVLTF.

This clone was recorded only once. The CDR3 protein is CAISERQTGKETQYF. The CDR3 bases are TGTGCCATCAGTGAACGTCAGACCGGAAAAGAGACCCAGTACTTC. This chain uses TRBV10-3 with TRBJ2-5; the D is unclear. V lost 3 bases and J 3 bases, leaving 14 bases between the germline ends. Germline-derived CDR1 and CDR2 are ENHRY and SYGVKD. This CDR3 spans 15 amino acids.

V usage is TRBV7-9 and J usage is TRBJ1-2; the match to TRBD1 covers 8 bases. Looked up from germline, CDR1 is SEHNR and CDR2 is FQNEAQ (reference sequence). V was clipped by 4 bases and J by 10 bases; unmatched bases: 8. CDR3 size: 13 residues. As DNA, the CDR3 is TGTGCCAGCAGCTGGGACAGGCCCCAGGACTACACCTTC. Its translation: CASSWDRPQDYTF.

This clone has at least ten counts. Other DNA sequences in this specimen translate into the identical CDR3. The J gene is TRBJ1-2, the V gene TRBV28; D gene unclear. The V gene's germline CDR1 is MDHEN and CDR2 SYDVKM. The V end was cut by 5 bases, the J end by 4 bases, with 5 bases between. The CDR3 loop spans 11 amino acids. The DNA for the CDR3 is TGTGCCAGCAGTCGGAGCTATGGCTACACCTTC. It is translated as CASSRSYGYTF.

V and J are TRBV13 and TRBJ2-7; D is uncertain. CDR1 is PRHDT and CDR2 is FYEKMQ in the germline V gene (reference sequence). The CDR3 totals 13 residues. Trimming removed 5 bases at V and 7 bases at J, with 15 bases between. The DNA of the CDR3 is TGTGCCAGCAGCATGGGCTCGGCGGATGAGCAGTACTTC. It yields the protein CASSMGSADEQYF.

The CDR3 nucleotides are TGTGCCAGCAGCCCCAGGGGGGGACAGGAGTCTAACTATGGCTACACCTTC. Translating it yields CASSPRGGQESNYGYTF. The gene calls are TRBV7-9 and TRBJ1-2; 8 bases match TRBD1. Germline V gene sequence: CDR1 SEHNR, CDR2 FQNEAQ (reference sequence). The CDR3 covers 17 residues. V lost 5 bases, J lost 0 bases, and 11 bases stayed unmatched.

This clone appeared a few times. This sequence joins TRBV6-1 and TRBJ1-2, with a possible D match to TRBD1 (6 bases). The CDR3 spans 14 residues. The ends were cut back, 1 base at V and 5 bases at J, with 11 bases in the middle. Germline loops: CDR1 MNHNS, CDR2 SASEGT. In nucleotides, the CDR3 is TGTGCCAGCAGTGAAGGATGGGGGCGTTATGGCTACACCTTC. Translating gives CASSEGWGRYGYTF.

This rearrangement joins TRBV5-1 to TRBJ2-2, with D perhaps being TRBD1 or TRBD2 (6 bases each). This CDR3 contains 20 residues. The ends were cut back, 1 base at V and 5 bases at J, with 27 bases in the middle. The germline V gene has CDR1 SGHRS and CDR2 YFSETQ. The CDR3 coding sequence is TGCGCCAGCAGCTTGCCCCCGGGGGCTGGGATTGGATTGGGAACCGGGGAGCTGTTTTTT. Translating gives CASSLPPGAGIGLGTGELFF.

J is TRBJ1-1 and V is TRBV9, with 8 nucleotides matching TRBD1. The CDR3 is made up of 18 amino acids. CDR1 is SGDLS, CDR2 YYNGEE, per germline. V was clipped by 0 bases and J by 3 bases; unmatched bases: 13. The CDR3 DNA follows: TGTGCCAGCAGCGTAGGGCATTCAGGGGGCTATAGGGACACTGAAGCTTTCTTT. It codes for CASSVGHSGGYRDTEAFF.

The J gene is TRBJ2-7, the V gene TRBV6-6; 7 bases match TRBD1. The germline V gene has CDR1 MNHNY and CDR2 SVGAGI (reference sequence). The CDR3 is made up of 13 amino acids. Trimming removed 6 bases from V and 2 bases from J; junction bases left unmatched: 4. CDR3: CASSWDSPYEQYF. The CDR3 bases are TGTGCCAGCAGCTGGGACAGTCCCTACGAGCAGTACTTC.

J is TRBJ2-1 and V is TRBV10-1; 8 bases are shared with TRBD2. The CDR3 covers 18 residues. Germline V gene sequence: CDR1 WNHNN, CDR2 SYGVQD (reference sequence). V shed 0 bases, J shed 4 bases, and the junction held 11 bases outside the gene matches. CDR3 sequence: CASSESDKAGGSYNEQFF. The DNA for the CDR3 is TGCGCCAGCAGTGAGTCGGACAAGGCGGGAGGTTCATACAATGAGCAGTTCTTC.